The clone carrying this T cell receptor beta chain has only a few counts. Antigen unknown. With a J-beta primer mix and a sample-barcoded 5' primer, a second PCR ran about 7 to 11 cycles. The authors tagged each cDNA molecule using a template-switch adaptor with 12 random nucleotides. MiXCR, applied by TCRdb to the 5' RACE reads, yields one record per CDR3 protein. The sample holds over 600,000 distinct CDR3 sequences; roughly 50% are singletons and the top ten take around a quarter. The data originate from a study of blood T cells in healthy people across ages. Study overall: In model experiments, template switching was able to capture about one barcoded beta molecule for every two T cells that were present. Study results and caveats: TCR beta diversity correlated strongly with naive T cell percentage. Long-lived and aged donors differed, with more naive CD4+ cells and higher diversity in the long-lived.

Trimming removed 6 bases from V and 6 bases from J, with 12 bases in between. In germline, CDR1 is SNHLY, CDR2 FYNNEI. The CDR3 runs 13 residues. Sequencing was done on a sample of blood. This sequence joins TRBV2 and TRBJ2-1; the D call may be TRBD1 or TRBD2 (6 bases each). This clonotype originated in a man aged 35 to 55 in good health. The CDR3 loop reads CASRRGVGNEQFF. The CDR3 bases are TGTGCCAGCAGGAGGGGGGTTGGCAATGAGCAGTTCTTC.